This T cell receptor beta chain is drawn from a study of brain T cells in children with intractable seizures. Notes on the study in general: Only CDR3 sequence similarity suggested viral specificity, without known HCMV serostatus. Pre- and post-surgery blood differed in depth, so pre-surgery absences may be undersampling.

A note on this clone: Its antigen remains unknown.

The V and J ends lost 5 bases and 0 bases respectively, with 18 bases between them. The CDR3 loop spans 17 amino acids. Germline CDR1 SGHTA, CDR2 FQGTGA. The sequenced cases were selected for having the highest brain T cell transcript signatures. Pre-surgery treatment included at least one anti-epileptic drug. TCRdb's copy holds only in-frame clones and misses some; the assay was immunoSEQ multiplex PCR. The data show 110,000 or so clones, roughly 94% seen once. The receptor comes from a boy under two years old with hemimegalencephaly and intractable seizures. The chain combines TRBV7-3 with TRBJ2-3; tentatively, D is TRBD1 (6 bases). The specimen was peripheral blood, collected at surgery. In DNA, the CDR3 is TGTGCCAGCAGCCTAAAAGGGGGAGCCCCTAGCACAGATACGCAGTATTTT. This gives the protein CASSLKGGAPSTDTQYF. The complete variable domain, with remaining parts taken from reference TRBV7-3 and TRBJ2-3, reads GAGVSQTPSNKVTEKGKYVELRCDPISGHTALYWYRQSLGQGPEFLIYFQGTGAADDSGLPNDRFFAVRPEGSVSTLKIQRTERGDSAVYLCASSLKGGAPSTDTQYFGPGTRLTVL.